This T cell receptor (beta chain) appears in the sequencing data of a study of T cell changes during pregnancy in multiple sclerosis. This CDR3 has 13 residues. The V gene's germline CDR1 is MNHEY and CDR2 SVGAGI. J gave up 6 bases and V 6 bases, and 6 bases lay outside the gene matches. Only in-frame clones appear in the TCRdb table, and some are missing; sequencing was by immunoSEQ multiplex PCR. The data contain around 95,000 clones, about 91% of them singletons. The source material was peripheral blood, sampled after pregnancy. The sequence was obtained from a female donor in good health, enrolled as a control in a pregnancy study. This sequence joins TRBV6-5 and TRBJ1-1; TRBD1 matches 8 bases. CDR3 amino acids: CASSIQGGPEAFF. The DNA of the CDR3 is TGTGCCAGCAGCATACAGGGGGGCCCTGAAGCTTTCTTT.